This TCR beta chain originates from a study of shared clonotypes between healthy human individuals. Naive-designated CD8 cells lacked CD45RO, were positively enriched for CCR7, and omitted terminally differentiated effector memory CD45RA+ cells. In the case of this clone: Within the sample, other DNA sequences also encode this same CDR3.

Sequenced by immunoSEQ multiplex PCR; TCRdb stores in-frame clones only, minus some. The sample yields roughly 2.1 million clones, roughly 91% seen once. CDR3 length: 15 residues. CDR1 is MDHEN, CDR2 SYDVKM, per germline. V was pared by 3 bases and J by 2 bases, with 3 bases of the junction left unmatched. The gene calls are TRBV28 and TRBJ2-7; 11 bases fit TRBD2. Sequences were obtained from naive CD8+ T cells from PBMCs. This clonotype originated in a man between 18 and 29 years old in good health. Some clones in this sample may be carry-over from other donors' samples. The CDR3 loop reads CASSFLAGGAYEQYF. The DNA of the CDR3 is TGTGCCAGCAGTTTTCTAGCGGGAGGTGCCTACGAGCAGTACTTC.